This entry features one T cell receptor beta chain sequence. Germline loops: CDR1 SEHNR, CDR2 FQNEAQ (reference sequence). The ends lost 5 bases at V and 10 bases at J; junction bases unmatched: 9. CDR3 size: 15 residues. Using its own MiXCR run on the 5' RACE reads, TCRdb lists one record per CDR3 protein. The sample records approximately 60,000 distinct CDR3 sequences, around a fifth being singletons. This rearrangement joins TRBV7-9 to TRBJ1-6; the match to TRBD1 covers 9 bases. The TCR sequence derives from a female donor with breast cancer. The source material was memory CD4+ T cells sorted from a lymph node. Specified subset: memory CD4+ T cells, CD4+CD45RO+CD25-. In DNA form, the CDR3 reads TGTGCCAGCAGCCAGGAGACAGGGGGTGACTCACCCCTCCACTTT. This codes for CASSQETGGDSPLHF.